The clone carrying this TCR beta chain appeared a few times. Its matching antigen is unknown. The sample is drawn from a study of blood T cells in healthy people across ages. Study outcomes and limitations: Per million T cells, TCR beta diversity dropped about linearly as age rose. Greater diversity and more naive CD4+ cells were seen in long-lived donors than in aged donors.

V lost 8 bases, J lost 6 bases, and 6 bases stayed unmatched. Looked up from germline, CDR1 is MDHEN and CDR2 is SYDVKM. The CDR3 has 14 amino acids. It was with a sample-barcoded 5' primer and a J-beta primer mix that a second PCR of roughly 7 to 11 cycles was run. TCRdb independently ran MiXCR on the 5' RACE reads; one entry per CDR3 protein. The data show hundreds of thousands of distinct CDR3 sequences, under 45% seen once. Every sample yielded at least 7 million isolated PBMCs. The source of this sequence is a man between 60 and 75 years old in good health. Sample: blood. The rearrangement uses TRBV28 and TRBJ2-4; TRBD1 agrees at 11 bases. DNA of the CDR3: TGTGCCAGCCTTCCCGGGACAGGGGGAAACATTCAGTACTTC. Amino acids: CASLPGTGGNIQYF.